What follows describes a single T cell receptor beta chain. Generated by immunoSEQ multiplex PCR, the TCRdb table keeps only in-frame clones and is missing some. The table lists roughly 180,000 clones, 91% of them singletons. The data derive from a study of T cell responses to AZD1222 COVID-19 vaccine. From germline, CDR1 is SGDLS and CDR2 YYNGEE. CDR3 length: 15 amino acids. V was shortened by 3 bases and J by 4 bases, with 16 bases between the two germline ends. The chain recombines TRBV9 with TRBJ1-2, with D unresolved. Sequencing was performed on peripheral blood, taken 28 days after the second AZD1222 dose. This clonotype was sampled from an adult who received the AZD1222 COVID-19 vaccine. CDR3 in amino acids: CASSALSGTSYGYTF. CDR3 DNA: TGTGCCAGCAGCGCCCTTAGTGGCACGTCCTATGGCTACACCTTC.